Below are 10 T cell receptor beta chains sequenced from a single sample in a study of Graves' ophthalmopathy and Graves' hyperthyroidism. Amplified TCR beta CDR3 regions were obtained using RNA transcripts as template. HTBI-primed RT-PCR formed the first round, and a multiplex PCR formed the second. MiXCR, applied by TCRdb to the multiplex PCR reads, yields one record per CDR3 protein. This table holds a few hundred thousand distinct CDR3 sequences, 15% to 17% found once. Specimen: peripheral blood. The source of these receptors is a woman between 18 and 30 years old with stable Graves' hyperthyroidism.

This clonotype has ten or more counts. The chain combines TRBV5-1 with TRBJ2-7, with 10 bases that match TRBD1. Trimming cost V 4 bases and J 6 bases; bases outside gene matches: 10. There are 15 residues in the CDR3. Germline loops: CDR1 SGHRS, CDR2 YFSETQ. The CDR3 is CASSPGQGTFGEQYF. Here the CDR3 DNA reads TGCGCCAGCAGCCCGGGACAGGGGACCTTCGGCGAGCAGTACTTC.

This clonotype was seen many times. The V call is TRBV5-1, the J call TRBJ2-5, with D possibly being TRBD2 (6 bases). The CDR3 is 14 residues long. V dropped 0 bases and J dropped 2 bases, with 8 bases sitting between them. Germline V lookup: CDR1 SGHRS, CDR2 YFSETQ. The CDR3 here is CASSLVAAQETQYF. CDR3 coding DNA: TGCGCCAGCAGCTTGGTAGCGGCTCAAGAGACCCAGTACTTC.

This clonotype was counted ten times or more. V and J are TRBV7-6 and TRBJ2-7; TRBD2 aligns across 9 bases. The length of the CDR3 is 14 residues. Germline trimming cut 2 bases from V and 7 bases from J; bases unmatched to any gene: 6. Germline CDR1 and CDR2: SGHVS and FNYEAQ. The CDR3 coding sequence is TGTGCCAGCAGCTTACCAGCGGGGGGCCGGGAGCAGTACTTC. Its protein is CASSLPAGGREQYF.

Turning to this clonotype: Given a much more abundant clone one base away, this may be a read error. This rearrangement joins TRBV7-8 to TRBJ2-7, with 14 positions matching TRBD2. The V and J ends lost 5 bases and 3 bases, in that order; junction bases with no gene match: 3. Germline CDR1 SGHVS, CDR2 FQNEAQ. The CDR3 runs to 15 residues. CDR3 DNA: TGTGCCAGCAGCCGGACTAGCGGGGGGATCTACGAGCAGTACTTC. This gives the protein CASSRTSGGIYEQYF.

The V gene is TRBV4-1, the J gene TRBJ2-2; perhaps TRBD1 as D (5 bases). Trimming removed 2 bases at V and 7 bases at J, with 20 bases between. The CDR3 is made up of 17 amino acids. Germline lookup yields CDR1 MGHRA and CDR2 YSYEKL. This CDR3 reads CASSQLPAPGKDGELFF. DNA of the CDR3: TGCGCCAGCAGCCAACTTCCGGCGCCAGGGAAGGACGGGGAGCTGTTTTTT.

This clonotype was detected many times. The chain links TRBV3-1 to TRBJ1-5; D is possibly TRBD1 (5 bases). This CDR3 is 12 amino acids long. Germline V lookup: CDR1 LGHDT, CDR2 YNNKEL (reference sequence). V shed 2 bases and J shed 7 bases, with 6 bases lying between them. CDR3 DNA sequence: TGTGCCAGCAGCCAACAGGGCCAGCCCCAGCATTTT. Protein sequence: CASSQQGQPQHF.

Comments on this clonotype: With a much larger clone just one base away, this may be a read error. The chain links TRBV25-1 to TRBJ1-6, with no clear D. V lost 2 bases to trimming and J lost 8 bases, with 13 bases between them. This CDR3 contains 15 residues. The V gene's germline CDR1 is MGHDK and CDR2 SYGVNS. CDR3 amino acids: CASSEQSGIHSPLHF. CDR3 nucleotides: TGTGCCAGCAGTGAACAATCCGGGATCCATTCACCCCTCCACTTT. Drawing the rest from reference TRBV25-1 and TRBJ1-6, the complete variable domain is EADIYQTPRYLVIGTGKKITLECSQTMGHDKMYWYQQDPGMELHLIHYSYGVNSTEKGDLSSESTVSRIRTEHFPLTLESARPSHTSQYLCASSEQSGIHSPLHFGNGTRLTVT.

This clonotype was detected many times. The V call is TRBV6-1, the J call TRBJ1-5; D call uncertain. Trimming took off 5 bases at V and 4 bases at J, with 15 bases between the two ends. This CDR3 is 15 amino acids long. Looked up from germline, CDR1 is MNHNS and CDR2 is SASEGT. The DNA for the CDR3 is TGTGCCAGCAGTCCAAAGGTGAGGGTTAATCAGCCCCAGCATTTT. It yields the protein CASSPKVRVNQPQHF.

This clonotype was picked up many times. The chain carries TRBV4-1 and TRBJ1-2, with no clear D. The V gene lost 1 base and the J gene lost 0 bases, with 9 bases spanning the gap. Per the germline V gene, CDR1 is MGHRA and CDR2 is YSYEKL. The CDR3 has 15 amino acids. CDR3 loop: CASSQGSGANYGYTF. DNA of the CDR3: TGCGCCAGCAGCCAAGGGTCCGGAGCTAACTATGGCTACACCTTC.

Ten or more counts support this clonotype. The chain has TRBV5-1 and TRBJ2-7; 7 positions match TRBD1. CDR1 is SGHRS, CDR2 YFSETQ, per germline. The trim removed 5 bases at V and 2 bases at J, leaving 10 bases unmatched. The CDR3 spans 15 residues. DNA for the CDR3: TGCGCCAGCAGGTTCTTTGAGACAGGGCCCTACGAGCAGTACTTC. This codes for CASRFFETGPYEQYF.